This TCR beta chain came from a study of T cell changes during pregnancy in multiple sclerosis. The V and J ends lost 1 base and 5 bases, in that order; junction bases with no gene match: 12. The CDR3 runs to 17 residues. Per the germline V gene, CDR1 is SGHDN and CDR2 is FVKESK. TCRdb's table, derived via immunoSEQ multiplex PCR, lists solely in-frame clones and lacks some. The sample has 15,000 to 20,000 clones; about 87% are singletons. This clone is a singleton in its sample. The source is a female donor in good health, enrolled as a control in a pregnancy study. The chain recombines TRBV14 with TRBJ2-5; 8 bases align to TRBD1. The sequencing here drew on CD8+ T cells from peripheral blood mononuclear cells, taken in the third trimester of pregnancy. The CDR3 reads CASSQGRDRKRFETQYF. DNA for the CDR3: TGTGCCAGCAGCCAAGGCAGGGACAGGAAGAGATTCGAGACCCAGTACTTC.